This T cell receptor (beta chain) was recovered during a study of blood T cell repertoires in COVID-19 (TCRdb year 2020). Looking at the study overall: Collaborator samples came from the United States, Italy and Spain and covered acute and convalescent phases of COVID-19. HLA class I and class II types, where available, came from metadata supplied by the sample provider rather than from assay-based typing. The prospective study material was composed of cDNA or gDNA derived from T cells, B-cell-depleted T cells, or PBMCs. A de-identified subject ID, COVID-19 status, age in years and sex were almost always included in the sample metadata. The repertoires were released in a freely available public database intended as a resource for research on the immune response to SARS-CoV-2. Deeply sampled blood TCRbeta repertoires from subjects exposed to, actively infected with, or recovered from COVID-19 were included in the dataset. The samples were drawn from the first 160 participants of the ongoing ImmuneRACE study and from about 1,200 subjects provided by 6 global collaborators.

As for this clone: Its recognized antigen is unknown. The input lacks base qualities; no much larger clone sits a single base away.

The immunoSEQ Assay, a bias-controlled multiplex PCR, was used to amplify TCRbeta CDR3 regions from genomic DNA. Regarding the original processing steps: Within the assay, amplification of reference gene primers was used to estimate how many nucleated cells each sample contained. To quantify the absolute abundance of each unique TCRbeta CDR3 rearrangement, sequence reads were collapsed and filtered. Productive Simpson clonality was computed per sample as the square root of Simpson's diversity index over productive rearrangements. In TCRdb, the immuneACCESS table is reduced to in-frame sequences with V and J assigned. These tables do not hold every clone; where another copy was compared, an unresolved V gene accounts for under half, and the others remain unexplained. That table gives V, J and clone size, and the DNA gave D and trimming. The sample table shows fewer than 300,000 clones, and about 87% are seen once. More than 1.3% of the sample lies in the top ten.

The germline V gene sets CDR1 to ENHRY and CDR2 to SYGVKD. Ends trimmed: V by 5 bases, J by 1 base; bases unmatched to a gene: 5. From cysteine to phenylalanine, the CDR3 is 15 amino acids long. Kept here is only the CDR3 DNA, which spans 45 bases and is read in frame from base 1. The research as a whole found: Clinical and demographic metadata were provided uncurated, with the amount varying by source and participant.

Another Seattle source contributed samples from volunteer blood donors who had recovered from COVID-19. The collaborating institutions used their own protocols to collect whole blood in K2EDTA tubes. For TCRbeta analysis, collaborators shipped samples in one of three forms: frozen whole blood, isolated PBMCs, or DNA extracted from either of those sample types. Recombination linked TRBV10-3 to TRBJ2-3; TRBD1 aligns with 8 central bases. What was sequenced was peripheral blood. The TCR comes from a woman aged 40 to 50 who had recovered from COVID-19. The DNA sequence is given as TGTGCCATCAGTCCGGACAGGGAGGGCACAGATACGCAGTATTTT. It encodes CAISPDREGTDTQYF.